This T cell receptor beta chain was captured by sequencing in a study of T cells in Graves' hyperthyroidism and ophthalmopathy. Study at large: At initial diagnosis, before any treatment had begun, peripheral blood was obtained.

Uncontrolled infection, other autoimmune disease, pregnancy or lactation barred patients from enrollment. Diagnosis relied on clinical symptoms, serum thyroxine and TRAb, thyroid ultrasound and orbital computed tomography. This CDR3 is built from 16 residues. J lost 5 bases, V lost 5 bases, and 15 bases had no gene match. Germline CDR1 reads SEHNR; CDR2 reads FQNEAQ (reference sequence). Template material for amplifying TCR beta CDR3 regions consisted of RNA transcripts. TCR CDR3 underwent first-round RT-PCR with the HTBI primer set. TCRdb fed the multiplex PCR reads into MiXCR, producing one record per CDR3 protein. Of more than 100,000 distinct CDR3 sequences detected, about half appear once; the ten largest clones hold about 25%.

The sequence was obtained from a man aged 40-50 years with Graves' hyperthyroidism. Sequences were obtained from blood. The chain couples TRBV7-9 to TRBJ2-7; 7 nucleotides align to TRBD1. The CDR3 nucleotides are TGTGCCAGCAGCGCCGACAGGGCAAGGGAGCTCAACGAGCAGTACTTC. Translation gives CASSADRARELNEQYF.